One and the same sample provided the 19 T cell receptor beta chains below, sequenced in a study of T cells in Graves' hyperthyroidism and ophthalmopathy. Amplified TCR beta CDR3 regions came from RNA transcripts. When the TCR CDR3 underwent first-round RT-PCR, the HTBI primer set was used. TCRdb reprocessed the multiplex PCR reads with MiXCR, giving one entry per CDR3 protein. This sample has about 560,000 distinct CDR3 sequences; approximately 16% occur once, and the top ten carry around 18%. Sequencing was done on a sample of blood. The receptors here all came from a woman between 18 and 29 years old with Graves' hyperthyroidism.

The V gene is TRBV20-1, the J gene TRBJ2-7, with 10 bases lining up with TRBD2. J lost 4 bases, V lost 6 bases, and 3 bases had no gene match. This CDR3 comprises 12 residues. CDR1 DFQATT and CDR2 SNEGSKA come from the germline V gene (reference sequence). The CDR3, as DNA: TGCAGTGCGGAACTAGCGGGATACGAGCAGTACTTC. Protein: CSAELAGYEQYF.

This clonotype appeared many times. This rearrangement joins TRBV13 to TRBJ2-7, with a tentative D call TRBD1 (6 bases). Per germline, CDR1 PRHDT and CDR2 FYEKMQ (reference sequence). Trimming took off 3 bases at V and 6 bases at J, with 15 bases between the two ends. CDR3 length: 14 amino acids. The CDR3 loop is CASSFYGQILEQYF. The CDR3 region has the DNA TGTGCCAGCAGCTTTTATGGACAGATACTCGAGCAGTACTTC.

In this sample, this clonotype turned up a few times. The rearrangement links TRBV5-5 to TRBJ1-5; 7 bases are a match to TRBD1. After removal of 3 bases from V and 0 bases from J, the junction contained 9 bases not matched to a gene. The CDR3 is 17 residues long. Per germline, CDR1 SGHKS and CDR2 YYEKEE (reference sequence). This chain's CDR3 is CASSSHKPGGSNQPQHF. The CDR3, as DNA: TGTGCCAGCAGCTCCCATAAACCAGGGGGTAGCAATCAGCCCCAGCATTTT.

This chain uses TRBV11-2 with TRBJ2-7; D uncertain. V lost 3 bases to trimming and J lost 1 base, with 16 bases between them. This CDR3 has 16 amino acids. Germline-derived CDR1 and CDR2 are SGHAT and FQNNGV. CDR3 amino acids: CASSLNFGFGSYEQYF. CDR3 bases: TGTGCCAGCAGCTTGAATTTCGGGTTTGGGTCCTACGAGCAGTACTTC.

This clonotype was seen at least ten times. The gene calls are TRBV13 and TRBJ2-7; 10 bases agree with TRBD1. The CDR3 loop spans 15 amino acids. The junction had 11 bases not matched to a gene; V was cut back by 5 bases and J by 7 bases. Germline V gene data show CDR1 as PRHDT and CDR2 as FYEKMQ (reference sequence). CDR3 region: CASSVRDRGGGEQYF. In nucleotides, the CDR3 is TGTGCCAGCAGCGTCCGGGACAGGGGAGGTGGTGAGCAGTACTTC.

Only a few counts were recorded for this clonotype. V usage is TRBV27 and J usage is TRBJ2-2; D is perhaps TRBD2 (7 bases). CDR1 and CDR2 from the germline V gene are MNHEY and SMNVEV (reference sequence). V lost 10 bases and J 3 bases, leaving 18 bases between the germline ends. The CDR3 extends over 15 amino acids. The CDR3 loop is CATREGGRDTGELFF. Written as DNA, the CDR3 is TGTGCCACCAGGGAGGGGGGGCGGGACACCGGGGAGCTGTTTTTT.

This clonotype was picked up a small number of times. The rearrangement uses TRBV28 and TRBJ2-1; D call uncertain. Trimming took off 1 base at V and 8 bases at J, with 9 bases between the two ends. The CDR3 loop spans 13 amino acids. Germline CDR1 reads MDHEN; CDR2 reads SYDVKM. CDR3 amino acids: CASSLSQTYEQFF. The CDR3 DNA reads TGTGCCAGCAGTTTATCCCAGACATATGAGCAGTTCTTC. Complete variable domain (other parts from reference TRBV28 and TRBJ2-1): DVKVTQSSRYLVKRTGEKVFLECVQDMDHENMFWYRQDPGLGLRLIYFSYDVKMKEKGDIPEGYSVSREKKERFSLILESASTNQTSMYLCASSLSQTYEQFFGPGTRLTVL.

This clonotype turned up a few times. The chain links TRBV5-1 to TRBJ2-1; 9 nucleotides line up with TRBD2. The V segment lost 6 bases and the J segment 8 bases; nucleotides outside the gene matches: 9. The germline CDR1 and CDR2 sequences are SGHRS and YFSETQ. The CDR3 sequence is 14 residues long. The CDR3 DNA sequence: TGCGCCAGCAAGTGGCGGGAGGGTCAGGATGAGCAGTTCTTC. Translated: CASKWREGQDEQFF. Variable domain in full (rest from reference TRBV5-1 and TRBJ2-1): KAGVTQTPRYLIKTRGQQVTLSCSPISGHRSVSWYQQTPGQGLQFLFEYFSETQRNKGNFPGRFSGRQFSNSRSEMNVSTLELGDSALYLCASKWREGQDEQFFGPGTRLTVL.

The CDR3 here is CSAREDSFTDTQYF. DNA of the CDR3: TGCAGTGCCCGAGAGGACAGTTTCACAGATACGCAGTATTTT. The chain recombines TRBV20-1 with TRBJ2-3; D is possibly TRBD1 (6 bases). Between the trimmed V and J ends, which lost 6 bases and 2 bases, there was a span of 15 bases. The CDR3 covers 14 residues. CDR1 and CDR2 (germline): DFQATT, SNEGSKA (reference sequence).

The chain couples TRBV9 to TRBJ2-7; D perhaps matches TRBD2 (6 bases). V lost 0 bases to trimming and J lost 9 bases, with 13 bases between them. The length of the CDR3 is 13 residues. Germline V CDR1 and CDR2: SGDLS, YYNGEE. CDR3 region: CASSVGTGGWQYF. CDR3 in DNA: TGTGCCAGCAGCGTAGGTACCGGGGGATGGCAGTACTTC.

This clonotype has more than one count but fewer than ten. This chain connects TRBV10-3 to TRBJ2-7; 12 bases map to TRBD1. The CDR3 totals 19 residues. Germline V lookup: CDR1 ENHRY, CDR2 SYGVKD. The V and J ends lost 6 bases and 2 bases, in that order; junction bases with no gene match: 17. The CDR3 bases are TGTGCCATCAGGCCTGGGACAGGGGGCGGTTTAAGCGAGCCCTACGAGCAGTACTTC. Encoded protein: CAIRPGTGGGLSEPYEQYF.

This clonotype was observed at least ten times. The V gene is TRBV12-3 or TRBV12-4, the J gene TRBJ2-2, with D possibly being TRBD1 or TRBD2 (5 bases each). Trimming pared 7 bases from V and 5 bases from J, leaving 20 bases between. This CDR3 has 16 residues. The CDR3 DNA reads as TGTGCCAGCAATCCTCATGCTGGGGGTGGGACCGGGGAGCTGTTTTTT. Its protein product is CASNPHAGGGTGELFF.

The sample holds many counts of this clonotype. This chain uses TRBV7-2 with TRBJ2-7; 11 bases fit TRBD2. Trimming at V came to 0 bases and at J to 2 bases, leaving 6 bases not matched to a gene. Germline CDR1 and CDR2: SGHTA and FQGNSA. The CDR3 consists of 17 residues. Written as DNA, the CDR3 is TGTGCCAGCAGCTTAGCGAACCCTAGCGGGAGGACCTACGAGCAGTACTTC. Translating gives CASSLANPSGRTYEQYF.

The chain couples TRBV2 to TRBJ2-5, with D perhaps matching TRBD1 (5 bases). In germline, CDR1 is SNHLY, CDR2 FYNNEI. Between the trimmed V and J ends, which lost 6 bases and 5 bases, there was a span of 16 bases. The CDR3 is made up of 14 amino acids. The CDR3 DNA follows: TGTGCCAGCAGCGCAAGTAGGGGCCGGGAGACCCAGTACTTC. Its translation is CASSASRGRETQYF.

The sample holds many counts of this clonotype. The chain is built from TRBV28 and TRBJ2-3; no clear D. CDR3 length equals 13 residues. Trimming removed 7 bases from V and 0 bases from J, with 8 bases in between. Germline V lookup: CDR1 MDHEN, CDR2 SYDVKM. CDR3: CASTLASTDTQYF. In DNA form, the CDR3 reads TGTGCCAGCACTTTGGCTAGCACAGATACGCAGTATTTT. The full variable domain, rest sourced from reference TRBV28 and TRBJ2-3, is DVKVTQSSRYLVKRTGEKVFLECVQDMDHENMFWYRQDPGLGLRLIYFSYDVKMKEKGDIPEGYSVSREKKERFSLILESASTNQTSMYLCASTLASTDTQYFGPGTRLTVL.

The rearrangement joins TRBV4-1 to TRBJ1-2; D gene ambiguous. There are 13 residues in the CDR3. Trimming shortened V by 3 bases and J by 7 bases, and 12 bases separated the two germline ends. Germline CDR1 and CDR2: MGHRA and YSYEKL. CDR3 residues: CASSQESIGGYTF. The CDR3 nucleotides are TGCGCCAGCAGCCAGGAGTCAATTGGTGGCTACACCTTC.

This clonotype was counted many times. The chain links TRBV2 to TRBJ2-1, with D possibly being TRBD2 (5 bases). Germline V gene sequence: CDR1 SNHLY, CDR2 FYNNEI. CDR3 length: 18 amino acids. Between the trimmed V and J ends, which lost 5 bases and 0 bases, there was a span of 20 bases. Here the CDR3 DNA reads TGTGCCAGCAGTAAGAGCCTACCGGGATTAATCTCCTACAATGAGCAGTTCTTC. Its protein product is CASSKSLPGLISYNEQFF. Drawing the rest from reference TRBV2 and TRBJ2-1, the complete variable domain is EPEVTQTPSHQVTQMGQEVILRCVPISNHLYFYWYRQILGQKVEFLVSFYNNEISEKSEIFDDQFSVERPDGSNFTLKIRSTKLEDSAMYFCASSKSLPGLISYNEQFFGPGTRLTVL.

The J gene is TRBJ1-2, the V gene TRBV7-9; D is undetermined. The V gene's germline CDR1 is SEHNR and CDR2 FQNEAQ (reference sequence). Trimming cost V 1 base and J 3 bases, with 6 bases left between them. The CDR3 consists of 13 residues. The CDR3 loop is CASSLVGYYGYTF. In DNA form, the CDR3 reads TGTGCCAGCAGCTTAGTAGGGTACTATGGCTACACCTTC.

This clonotype was counted many times. The rearrangement joins TRBV7-2 to TRBJ2-5; 11 positions match TRBD1. V trimming: 1 base; J trimming: 5 bases; junction bases outside the gene matches: 3. The CDR3 runs to 15 residues. Germline values: CDR1 SGHTA, CDR2 FQGNSA. The CDR3 sequence: CASSLEGQGGETQYF. CDR3 in DNA: TGTGCCAGCAGCTTAGAGGGACAGGGGGGGGAGACCCAGTACTTC.